This TCR beta chain was obtained from a study of T cells in Graves' hyperthyroidism and ophthalmopathy. The CDR3 totals 16 residues. CDR1 SNHLY and CDR2 FYNNEI come from the germline V gene. The ends were cut back, 3 bases at V and 2 bases at J, with 11 bases in the middle. This clonotype occurred many times. The antigen is not known. The study, taken as a whole, reports: A model using 13 V-J features told ophthalmopathy apart from stable hyperthyroidism.

The TCR beta CDR3 regions underwent amplification using RNA transcripts as the source. HTBI primers drove first-round RT-PCR of the TCR CDR3. TCRdb re-analysed the multiplex PCR reads in MiXCR, keeping a single row per CDR3 protein. The sample includes hundreds of thousands of distinct CDR3 sequences, more than 15% of them seen just once. This TCR was recovered from a woman aged 35 to 49 with Graves' ophthalmopathy. The rearrangement joins TRBV2 to TRBJ2-6, with D possibly matching TRBD1 (5 bases). The sequenced sample consisted of blood. The CDR3 bases are TGTGCCAGCAGTGACTGGGGCAATACTGGGGCCAACGTCCTGACTTTC. As protein: CASSDWGNTGANVLTF.